The 11 T cell receptor beta chains presented below share a single source sample, sequenced in a study of CD8+ T cells in alopecia areata. Reverse transcribed after extraction, RNA yielded cDNA as the sequencing template. Here immunoSEQ multiplex PCR was the method, and the copy in TCRdb shows in-frame clones only, minus some. The repertoire holds approximately 180,000 clones, with approximately 59% as singletons. The sequences come from CD4+ T cells sorted from blood, collected at week 0. These receptors were taken from a human donor with alopecia areata.

V is TRBV7-9 and J is TRBJ2-3, with D maybe TRBD2 (6 bases). The CDR3 has 15 amino acids. The V and J ends lost 4 bases and 7 bases respectively, with 18 bases between them. Germline V CDR1 and CDR2: SEHNR, FQNEAQ (reference sequence). The CDR3 protein is CASSSDGGGGYTQYF. In DNA form, the CDR3 reads TGTGCCAGCAGCTCTGACGGGGGTGGTGGATATACGCAGTATTTT. Based on the CDR3 plus reference TRBV7-9 and TRBJ2-3, the full variable domain is DTGVSQNPRHKITKRGQNVTFRCDPISEHNRLYWYRQTLGQGPEFLTYFQNEAQLEKSRLLSDRFSAERPKGSFSTLEIQRTEQGDSAMYLCASSSDGGGGYTQYFGPGTRLTVL.

This clone was seen a few times. The chain employs TRBV14 and TRBJ2-1; D might be TRBD1 (5 bases). The CDR3 is 13 residues long. CDR1 and CDR2 (germline): SGHDN, FVKESK. The ends were cut back, 10 bases at V and 3 bases at J, with 13 bases in the middle. The CDR3 DNA reads TGTGCCACCTCGACAGAAGTCTACAATGAGCAGTTCTTC. Its protein product is CATSTEVYNEQFF.

This clone was observed many times. This chain links TRBV2 with TRBJ1-1, with unresolved D. There are 14 residues in the CDR3. Germline CDR1 is SNHLY and CDR2 is FYNNEI. V dropped 7 bases and J dropped 0 bases, with 12 bases sitting between them. This CDR3 reads CASTEIVMNTEAFF. DNA for the CDR3: TGTGCCAGCACGGAGATCGTCATGAACACTGAAGCTTTCTTT.

This rearrangement joins TRBV6-6 to TRBJ1-2; D may be TRBD1 (5 bases). Trimming took 9 bases from V and 2 from J, leaving 13 bases between them. Germline values: CDR1 MNHNY, CDR2 SVGAGI (reference sequence). This CDR3 spans 13 amino acids. The CDR3 sequence: CASSSAGNYGYTF. The CDR3 DNA reads as TGTGCCAGTTCCTCGGCAGGGAACTATGGCTACACCTTC.

In regard to this clone: Mismatch with germline at one junction end may stem from a read error. This rearrangement joins TRBV6-5 to TRBJ1-1, with D perhaps matching TRBD1 (6 bases). Germline V gene sequence: CDR1 MNHEY, CDR2 SVGAGI. The CDR3 contains 14 residues. CDR3 residues: CASWSRGGLSGWSF. The CDR3 DNA sequence: TGTGCCAGCTGGTCGAGGGGGGGATTGAGCGGATGGTCCTTT.

V is TRBV19 and J is TRBJ2-1, with 9 nucleotides matching TRBD1. V lost 10 bases, J lost 3 bases, and 10 bases stayed unmatched. Germline CDR1 is LNHDA and CDR2 is SQIVND (reference sequence). The CDR3 spans 15 residues. The CDR3 nucleotides are TGTGCCACCAATCGGGGGACAGGGCGCTACAATGAGCAGTTCTTC. Encoded protein: CATNRGTGRYNEQFF.

The V call is TRBV7-2, the J call TRBJ1-2; 7 bases are a match to TRBD1. The CDR3 sequence is 16 residues long. CDR1 SGHTA and CDR2 FQGNSA come from the germline V gene. After removal of 5 bases from V and 8 bases from J, the junction contained 17 bases not matched to a gene. The CDR3 region is CASSPRQGTRAGGYTF. The CDR3 nucleotides read TGTGCCAGCAGCCCCCGACAGGGTACAAGGGCGGGAGGCTACACCTTC.

Note on this clone: The sample carries other DNA sequences with the same CDR3. The chain uses TRBV29-1 and TRBJ1-1; unclear D gene. Germline V gives CDR1 SQVTM, CDR2 ANQGSEA. This CDR3 comprises 13 residues. The V and J ends lost 6 bases and 0 bases respectively, with 11 bases between them. CDR3 DNA: TGCAGCGTGAAACAGATTTTGAACACTGAAGCTTTCTTT. This gives the protein CSVKQILNTEAFF.

The chain couples TRBV7-9 to TRBJ2-1, with no clear D. Trimming took off 5 bases at V and 9 bases at J, with 14 bases between the two ends. The CDR3 is 13 residues long. Germline values: CDR1 SEHNR, CDR2 FQNEAQ (reference sequence). This chain's CDR3 is CASSPPDGGEQFF. In DNA, the CDR3 is TGTGCCAGCAGCCCCCCGGACGGCGGTGAGCAGTTCTTC.

The chain links TRBV11-3 to TRBJ2-2, with TRBD1 matching 8 bases. The CDR3 sequence is 14 residues long. The V gene's germline CDR1 is SGHNT and CDR2 YENEEA. J lost 6 bases, V lost 5 bases, and 5 bases had no gene match. CDR3 sequence: CASSTRTGPGELFF. The CDR3 region has the DNA TGTGCCAGCAGCACCCGGACAGGGCCCGGGGAGCTGTTTTTT.

The chain combines TRBV25-1 with TRBJ2-5; D may be TRBD2 (5 bases). Germline values: CDR1 MGHDK, CDR2 SYGVNS. This CDR3 has 10 amino acids. V gave up 8 bases and J gave up 4 bases, with 5 bases separating them. In DNA form, the CDR3 reads TGTGCCAGCGGAGGAGAGACCCAGTACTTC. Translating gives CASGGETQYF.